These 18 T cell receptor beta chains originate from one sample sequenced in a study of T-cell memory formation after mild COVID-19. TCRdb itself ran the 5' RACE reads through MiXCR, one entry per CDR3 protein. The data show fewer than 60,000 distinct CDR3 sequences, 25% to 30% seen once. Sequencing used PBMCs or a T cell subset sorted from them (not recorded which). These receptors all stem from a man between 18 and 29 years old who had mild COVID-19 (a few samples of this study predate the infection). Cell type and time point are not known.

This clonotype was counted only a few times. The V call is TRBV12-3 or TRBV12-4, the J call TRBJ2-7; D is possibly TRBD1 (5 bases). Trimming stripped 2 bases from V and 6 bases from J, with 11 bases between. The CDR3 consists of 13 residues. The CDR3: CASSLSSRGEQYV. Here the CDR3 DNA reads TGTGCCAGCAGTTTAAGTAGTAGGGGCGAGCAGTACGTC.

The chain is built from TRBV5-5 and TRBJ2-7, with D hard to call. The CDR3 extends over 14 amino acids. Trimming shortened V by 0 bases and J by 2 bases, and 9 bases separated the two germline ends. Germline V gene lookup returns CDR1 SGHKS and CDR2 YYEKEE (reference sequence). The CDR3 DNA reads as TGTGCCAGCAGCTTGGTAGCCGCCGCCTACGAGCAGTACTTC. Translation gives CASSLVAAAYEQYF.

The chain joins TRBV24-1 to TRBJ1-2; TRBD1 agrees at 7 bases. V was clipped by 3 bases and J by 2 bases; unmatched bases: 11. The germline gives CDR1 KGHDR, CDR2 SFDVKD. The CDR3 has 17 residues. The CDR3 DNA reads TGTGCCACCAGTGATCCCGCAGGGGGGGCGGGCAACTATGGCTACACCTTC. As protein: CATSDPAGGAGNYGYTF.

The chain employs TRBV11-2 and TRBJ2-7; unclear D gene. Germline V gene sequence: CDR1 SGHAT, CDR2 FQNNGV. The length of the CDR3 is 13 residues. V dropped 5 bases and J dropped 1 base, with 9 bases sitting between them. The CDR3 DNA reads TGTGCCAGCAGCCAAGGCCCTTCCTACGAGCAGTACGTC. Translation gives CASSQGPSYEQYV.

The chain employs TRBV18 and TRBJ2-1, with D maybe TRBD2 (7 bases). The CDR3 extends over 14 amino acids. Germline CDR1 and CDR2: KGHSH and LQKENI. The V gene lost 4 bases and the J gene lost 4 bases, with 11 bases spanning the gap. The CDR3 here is CASSRGGRYNEQFF. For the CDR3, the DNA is TGTGCCAGCTCACGCGGGGGCCGTTACAATGAGCAGTTCTTC. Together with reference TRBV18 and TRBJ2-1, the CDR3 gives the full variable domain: NAGVMQNPRHLVRRRGQEARLRCSPMKGHSHVYWYRQLPEEGLKFMVYLQKENIIDESGMPKERFSAEFPKEGPSILRIQQVVRGDSAAYFCASSRGGRYNEQFFGPGTRLTVL.

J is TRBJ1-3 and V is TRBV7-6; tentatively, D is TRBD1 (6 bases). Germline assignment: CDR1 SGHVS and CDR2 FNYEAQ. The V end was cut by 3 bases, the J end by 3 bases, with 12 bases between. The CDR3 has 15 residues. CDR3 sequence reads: CASSFGGLIGNTIYF. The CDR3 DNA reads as TGTGCCAGCAGCTTTGGGGGGCTTATTGGAAACACCATATATTTT.

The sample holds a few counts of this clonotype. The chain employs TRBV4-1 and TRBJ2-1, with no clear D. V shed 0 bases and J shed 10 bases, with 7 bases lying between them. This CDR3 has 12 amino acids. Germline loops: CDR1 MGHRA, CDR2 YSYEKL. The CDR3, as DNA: TGCGCCAGCAGCCAAGATAGGACCGAGCAGTTCTTC. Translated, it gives CASSQDRTEQFF.

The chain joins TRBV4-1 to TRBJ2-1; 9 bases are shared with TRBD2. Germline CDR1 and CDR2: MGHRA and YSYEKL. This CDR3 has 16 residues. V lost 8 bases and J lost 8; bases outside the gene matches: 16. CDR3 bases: TGCGCCAGCTTTTTCACGTGGACTAGCGTCGGGGATGAGCAGTTCTTC. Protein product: CASFFTWTSVGDEQFF.

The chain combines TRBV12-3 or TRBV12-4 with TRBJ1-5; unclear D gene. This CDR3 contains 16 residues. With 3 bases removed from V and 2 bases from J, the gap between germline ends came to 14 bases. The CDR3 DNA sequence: TGTGCCAGCAGTTTCGTCGGCGGGATGGGCAATCAGCCCCAGCATTTT. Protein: CASSFVGGMGNQPQHF.

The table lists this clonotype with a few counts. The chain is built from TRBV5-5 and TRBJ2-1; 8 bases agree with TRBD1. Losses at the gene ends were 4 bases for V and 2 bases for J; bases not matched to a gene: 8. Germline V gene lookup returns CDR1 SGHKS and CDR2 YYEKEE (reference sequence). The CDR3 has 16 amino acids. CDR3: CASSGFGTGPYNEQFF. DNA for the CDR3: TGTGCCAGCAGCGGCTTCGGGACAGGCCCCTACAATGAGCAGTTCTTC.

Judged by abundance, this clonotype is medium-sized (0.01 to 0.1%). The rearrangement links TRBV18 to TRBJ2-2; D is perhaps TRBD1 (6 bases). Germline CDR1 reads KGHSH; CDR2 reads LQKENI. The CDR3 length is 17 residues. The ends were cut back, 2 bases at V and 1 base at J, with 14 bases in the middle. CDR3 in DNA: TGTGCCAGCTCACCAACTACAGGGACGGGGAACACCGGGGAGCTGTTTTTT. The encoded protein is CASSPTTGTGNTGELFF.

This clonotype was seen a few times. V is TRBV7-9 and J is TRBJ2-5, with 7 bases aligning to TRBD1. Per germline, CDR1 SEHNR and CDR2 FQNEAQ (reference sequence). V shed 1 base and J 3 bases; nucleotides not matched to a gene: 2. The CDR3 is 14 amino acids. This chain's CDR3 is CASSLGTGEETQYF. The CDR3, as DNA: TGTGCCAGCAGCTTAGGTACAGGGGAAGAGACCCAGTACTTC.

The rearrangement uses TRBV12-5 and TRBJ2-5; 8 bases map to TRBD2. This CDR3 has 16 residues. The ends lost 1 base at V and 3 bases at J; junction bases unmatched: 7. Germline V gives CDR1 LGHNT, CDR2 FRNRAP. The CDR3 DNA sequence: TGTGCTAGTGGTTTGGACCGTCGGGGGGGAGAAGAGACCCAGTACTTC. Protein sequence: CASGLDRRGGEETQYF.

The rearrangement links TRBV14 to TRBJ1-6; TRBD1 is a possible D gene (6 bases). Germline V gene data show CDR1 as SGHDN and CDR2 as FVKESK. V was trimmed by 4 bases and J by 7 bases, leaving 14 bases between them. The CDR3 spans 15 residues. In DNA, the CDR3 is TGTGCCAGCAGCCTCGCAGGGGCGGGGAATTCACCCCTCCACTTT. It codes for CASSLAGAGNSPLHF.

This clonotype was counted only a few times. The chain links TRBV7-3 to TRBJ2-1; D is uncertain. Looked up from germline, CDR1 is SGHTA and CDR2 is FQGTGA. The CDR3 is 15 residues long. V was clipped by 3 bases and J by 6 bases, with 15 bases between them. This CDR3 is CASSFTSLGINEQFF. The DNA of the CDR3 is TGTGCCAGCAGCTTCACCTCTCTGGGAATCAATGAGCAGTTCTTC.

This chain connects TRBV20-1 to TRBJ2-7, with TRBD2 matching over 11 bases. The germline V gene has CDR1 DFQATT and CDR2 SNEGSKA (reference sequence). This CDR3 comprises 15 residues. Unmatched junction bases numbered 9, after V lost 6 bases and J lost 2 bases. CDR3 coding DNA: TGCAGTGCCCCAAAACTAGCGGGGGCCGCCTACGAGCAGTACTTC. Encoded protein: CSAPKLAGAAYEQYF.

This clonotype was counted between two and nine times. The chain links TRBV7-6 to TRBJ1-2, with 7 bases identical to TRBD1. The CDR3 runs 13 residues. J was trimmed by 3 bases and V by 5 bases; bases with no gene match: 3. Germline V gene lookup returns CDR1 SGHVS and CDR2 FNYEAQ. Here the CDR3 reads CASSPGTDYGYTF. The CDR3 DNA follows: TGTGCCAGCAGCCCTGGGACAGACTATGGCTACACCTTC.

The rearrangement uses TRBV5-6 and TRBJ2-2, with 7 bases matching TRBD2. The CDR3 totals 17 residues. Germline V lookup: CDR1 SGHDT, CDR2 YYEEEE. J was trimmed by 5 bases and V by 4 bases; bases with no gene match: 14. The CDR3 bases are TGTGCCAGCAGCCCGTTCGGGGGGAAGGGTTTGACCGGGGAGCTGTTTTTT. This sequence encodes CASSPFGGKGLTGELFF.